This T cell receptor beta chain was sequenced for a study of blood T cell repertoires in COVID-19. Study at large: Acute and convalescent COVID-19 specimens originated in the United States, Italy and Spain. Sources were T cells, B-cell-depleted T cells, or PBMCs; the material itself was cDNA or gDNA.

Trimming cost V 4 bases and J 8 bases, with 12 bases left between them. CDR3 size: 12 residues. Germline CDR1 is SGHTS and CDR2 is YDEGEE. Seattle patient enrollment occurred during active infection, with longitudinal follow-up thereafter. The data were produced by immunoSEQ multiplex PCR, yet TCRdb's version contains in-frame clones alone and is incomplete. The sample holds approximately 480,000 clones, 89% seen once. The TCR sequence derives from a young man with COVID-19, enrolled during active disease. The sequencing sample was made of peripheral blood. This chain uses TRBV5-8 with TRBJ1-2; D is perhaps TRBD1 (6 bases). The chain's CDR3 is CASSRQDGGYTF. CDR3 coding DNA: TGTGCCAGCAGCCGACAGGATGGCGGCTACACCTTC.